Following are 8 T cell receptor beta chains from one sample sequenced in a study of blood T cells in healthy people across ages. The use of a sample-barcoded 5' primer and a J-beta primer mix characterized a second PCR of roughly 7 to 11 cycles. TCRdb fed the 5' RACE reads into MiXCR, producing one record per CDR3 protein. The repertoire holds approximately 810,000 distinct CDR3 sequences, with under 40% as singletons. The sequenced material came from blood. These receptors were obtained from a man in his late teens or twenties in good health.

The V gene is TRBV5-1, the J gene TRBJ1-6; 8 bases match TRBD1. This CDR3 comprises 16 residues. Germline V gene lookup returns CDR1 SGHRS and CDR2 YFSETQ. The junction had 7 bases not matched to a gene; V was cut back by 0 bases and J by 8 bases. The CDR3: CASSLEAGGRYSPLHF. CDR3 in DNA: TGCGCCAGCAGCTTGGAAGCAGGGGGCAGGTATTCACCCCTCCACTTT.

Turning to this clonotype: One end of the junction is discordant with germline, which a read error may explain. The chain recombines TRBV12-3 or TRBV12-4 with TRBJ2-1; no definite D call. This CDR3 has 14 amino acids. The CDR3 region is CAGSGGRSYNEQFF. In nucleotides, the CDR3 is TGTGCCGGCAGTGGTGGAAGGTCCTACAATGAGCAGTTCTTC.

This chain connects TRBV20-1 to TRBJ1-2; 9 bases fit TRBD1. The CDR3 sequence is 15 residues long. CDR1 is DFQATT, CDR2 SNEGSKA, per germline (reference sequence). V was pared by 1 base and J by 3 bases, with 6 bases of the junction left unmatched. The CDR3 sequence: CSARGPRTGDYGYTF. The DNA of the CDR3 is TGCAGTGCTAGAGGCCCTCGGACAGGGGACTATGGCTACACCTTC.

This clonotype occurred once. Here the CDR3 omits its conserved ending phenylalanine or tryptophan, so a read error is the likely source. The V call is TRBV13, the J call TRBJ2-3; D unresolved. CDR1 and CDR2 (germline): PRHDT, FYEKMQ (reference sequence). The CDR3 contains 12 residues. V was shortened by 6 bases and J by 0 bases, with 4 bases between the two germline ends. The CDR3 reads CASSLSTDTQYL. The CDR3 coding sequence is TGTGCCAGCAGTCTTAGCACAGATACGCAGTATCTT.

This clonotype was observed at least ten times. The rearrangement uses TRBV12-3 or TRBV12-4 and TRBJ1-4; D gene uncertain. V was shortened by 5 bases and J by 8 bases, with 15 bases between the two germline ends. This CDR3 is 14 amino acids long. The CDR3 bases are TGTGCCAGCAGTCCAGGACCCCCGTTAGAAAAACTGTTTTTT. This encodes CASSPGPPLEKLFF.

This clonotype is a singleton in its sample. This chain links TRBV4-2 with TRBJ2-3; TRBD2 agrees at 9 bases. With 0 bases clipped from V and 6 bases from J, the junction kept 10 bases outside the gene matches. Germline loops: CDR1 LGHNA, CDR2 YNFKEQ. There are 17 residues in the CDR3. CDR3 amino acids: CASSQERAGGLGDTQYF. CDR3 sequence (DNA): TGTGCCAGCAGCCAAGAACGGGCGGGGGGGCTCGGGGATACGCAGTATTTT.

The rearrangement uses TRBV7-8 and TRBJ1-1, with D uncertain. Germline lookup yields CDR1 SGHVS and CDR2 FQNEAQ. The CDR3 contains 14 residues. V was trimmed by 0 bases and J by 10 bases, leaving 15 bases between them. This CDR3 reads CASSLAGLLEGAFF. The CDR3 DNA follows: TGTGCCAGCAGCTTAGCGGGGTTACTCGAGGGAGCTTTCTTT.

This chain uses TRBV6-1 with TRBJ2-1; 9 nucleotides line up with TRBD2. CDR3 length: 16 amino acids. Germline V gene lookup returns CDR1 MNHNS and CDR2 SASEGT. Trimming cost V 4 bases and J 0 bases; bases outside gene matches: 4. The CDR3 sequence is CASSVSAGGSYNEQFF. The DNA for the CDR3 is TGTGCCAGCAGTGTATCAGCGGGAGGCTCCTACAATGAGCAGTTCTTC.